This T cell receptor beta chain comes out of a study of vaccination and CD4 T cells after COVID-19. At the level of the study: A CEFX pool, an HIV-1 Nef pool, or no peptide went to control cultures. Study-wide results and limits: The study found that a median approximately 90% of reactive clones in convalescent patients appeared only post-vaccination.

The Oncomine TCR Beta short-read assay was what sequenced the DNA obtained from cultured CD4+ T cells. TCRdb passed the PCR reads through MiXCR, listing each CDR3 protein once. The data show about 14,000 distinct CDR3 sequences, 50% to 75% seen once. Germline values: CDR1 ENHRY, CDR2 SYGVKD. CDR3 length: 17 residues. The V and J ends lost 7 bases and 4 bases respectively, with 24 bases between them. Treatment indicated: roughly 10-day PBMC culture with coronavirus spike peptide pools or control peptides (ViraFEST assay). Both day 3 and day 7 involved replacing half of the medium with fresh IL-2 medium. Note on this clonotype: Antigen unknown.

V is TRBV10-3 and J is TRBJ2-3; possibly TRBD1 or TRBD2 for D (6 bases each). Sequences were obtained from CD4+ T cells from blood, cultured in vitro. This receptor was obtained from a human donor who had recovered from COVID-19. The CDR3: CAITLEGSPRGADTQYF. The CDR3 DNA follows: TGTGCCATCACTCTGGAGGGTAGCCCGAGGGGGGCAGATACGCAGTATTTT.